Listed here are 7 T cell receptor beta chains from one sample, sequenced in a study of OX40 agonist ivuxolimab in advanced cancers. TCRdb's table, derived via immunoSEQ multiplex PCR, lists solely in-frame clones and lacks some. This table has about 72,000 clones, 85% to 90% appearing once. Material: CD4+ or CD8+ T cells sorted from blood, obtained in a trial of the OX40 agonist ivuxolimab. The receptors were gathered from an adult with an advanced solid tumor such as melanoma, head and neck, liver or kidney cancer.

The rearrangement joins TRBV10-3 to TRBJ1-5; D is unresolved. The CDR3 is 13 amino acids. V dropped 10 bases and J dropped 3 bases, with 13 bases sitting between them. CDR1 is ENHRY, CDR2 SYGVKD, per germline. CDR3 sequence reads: CATQLTFNQPQHF. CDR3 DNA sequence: TGTGCCACCCAATTGACCTTCAATCAGCCCCAGCATTTT.

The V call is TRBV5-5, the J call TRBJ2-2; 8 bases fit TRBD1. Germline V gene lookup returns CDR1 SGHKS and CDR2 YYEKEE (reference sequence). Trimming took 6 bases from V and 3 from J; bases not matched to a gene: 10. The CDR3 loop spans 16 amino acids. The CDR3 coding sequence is TGTGCCAGCACTTTGCGCCAGGGGGCGGACACCGGGGAGCTGTTTTTT. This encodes CASTLRQGADTGELFF. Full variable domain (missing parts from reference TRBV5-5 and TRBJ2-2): DAGVTQSPTHLIKTRGQQVTLRCSPISGHKSVSWYQQVLGQGPQFIFQYYEKEERGRGNFPDRFSARQFPNYSSELNVNALLLGDSALYLCASTLRQGADTGELFFGEGSRLTVL.

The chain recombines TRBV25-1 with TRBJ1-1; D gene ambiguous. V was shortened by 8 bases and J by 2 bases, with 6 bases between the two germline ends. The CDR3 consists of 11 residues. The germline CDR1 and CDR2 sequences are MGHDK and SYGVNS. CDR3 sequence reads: CASSRNTEAFF. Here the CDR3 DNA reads TGTGCCAGCTCCCGTAACACTGAAGCTTTCTTT. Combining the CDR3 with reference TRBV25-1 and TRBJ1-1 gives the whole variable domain EADIYQTPRYLVIGTGKKITLECSQTMGHDKMYWYQQDPGMELHLIHYSYGVNSTEKGDLSSESTVSRIRTEHFPLTLESARPSHTSQYLCASSRNTEAFFGQGTRLTVV.

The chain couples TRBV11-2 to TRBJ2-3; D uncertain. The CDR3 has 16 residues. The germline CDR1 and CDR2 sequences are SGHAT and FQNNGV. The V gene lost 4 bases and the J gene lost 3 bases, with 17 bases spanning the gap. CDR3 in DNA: TGTGCCAGCAGCTCCCTGCGTGGGATGAGGACAGATACGCAGTATTTT. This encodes CASSSLRGMRTDTQYF.

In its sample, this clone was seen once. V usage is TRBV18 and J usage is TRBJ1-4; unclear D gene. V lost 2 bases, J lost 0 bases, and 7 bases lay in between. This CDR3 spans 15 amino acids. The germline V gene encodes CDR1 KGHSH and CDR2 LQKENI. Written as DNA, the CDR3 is TGTGCCAGCTCACCAAATCCCGCAACTAATGAAAAACTGTTTTTT. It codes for CASSPNPATNEKLFF.

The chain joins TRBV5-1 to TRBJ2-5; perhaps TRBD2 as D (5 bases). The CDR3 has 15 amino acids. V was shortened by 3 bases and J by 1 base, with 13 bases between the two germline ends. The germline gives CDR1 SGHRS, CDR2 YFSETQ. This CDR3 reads CASSSIASGQETQYF. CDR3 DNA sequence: TGCGCCAGCAGCTCCATAGCCAGCGGCCAAGAGACCCAGTACTTC.

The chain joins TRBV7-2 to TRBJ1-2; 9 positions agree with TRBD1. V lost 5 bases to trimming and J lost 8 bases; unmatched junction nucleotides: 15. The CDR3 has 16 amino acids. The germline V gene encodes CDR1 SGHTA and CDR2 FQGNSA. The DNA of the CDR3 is TGTGCCAGCAGCCCCTATACAGGGGGCCACTACCGAGGCTACACCTTC. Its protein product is CASSPYTGGHYRGYTF.